This T cell receptor beta chain was captured by sequencing in a study of pediatric ulcerative colitis. Study-wide findings and caveats: In rectum, acute severe colitis had expanded clones and less diversity. This repertoire reflects total lymphocytes rather than subpopulations like regulatory T cells.

The data were produced by immunoSEQ multiplex PCR, yet TCRdb's version contains in-frame clones alone and is incomplete. This sample has more than 50,000 clones, with 85% to 90% found just once. Controls: normal colonoscopy findings, no IBD within the following year. Blood was drawn at the time of colonoscopy. With regard to this clone: Its specificity is unknown.

The sequencing input was blood. This TCR was sampled from a boy between 10 and 17 years old who was a control in a study of pediatric ulcerative colitis.

In DNA, the CDR3 is TGTGCCAGCTCACCAGGGGATGAGCAGTTCTTC. Translated: CASSPGDEQFF. The chain carries TRBV18 and TRBJ2-1; D call uncertain. Germline assignment: CDR1 KGHSH and CDR2 LQKENI. V was clipped by 2 bases and J by 8 bases, with 4 bases between them. The CDR3 is made up of 11 amino acids.